Following are 17 T cell receptor beta chains from one sample sequenced in a study of blood T cell repertoires in COVID-19. Measured with immunoSEQ multiplex PCR; TCRdb has only the in-frame clones, and not every one. The data show roughly 140,000 clones, with roughly 80% seen just once and over 7% held by the top ten. Sequences were obtained from peripheral blood. These receptor sequences come from a middle-aged man with active or convalescent COVID-19.

This clone was observed a handful of times. The chain employs TRBV7-3 and TRBJ2-2; tentative D call: TRBD2 (5 bases). Germline CDR1 and CDR2: SGHTA and FQGTGA. This CDR3 has 15 amino acids. Trimming shortened V by 1 base and J by 5 bases, and 11 bases separated the two germline ends. CDR3 in amino acids: CASSLIGGQTGELFF. In DNA form, the CDR3 reads TGTGCCAGCAGCTTAATAGGAGGTCAGACCGGGGAGCTGTTTTTT. Full variable domain (missing parts from reference TRBV7-3 and TRBJ2-2): GAGVSQTPSNKVTEKGKYVELRCDPISGHTALYWYRQSLGQGPEFLIYFQGTGAADDSGLPNDRFFAVRPEGSVSTLKIQRTERGDSAVYLCASSLIGGQTGELFFGEGSRLTVL.

This chain connects TRBV5-1 to TRBJ1-2, with TRBD1 matching over 8 bases. CDR1 SGHRS and CDR2 YFSETQ come from the germline V gene. The CDR3 loop spans 14 amino acids. Trimming took 4 bases from V and 4 from J; bases not matched to a gene: 6. The CDR3 coding sequence is TGCGCCAGCAGCCCACCTGGACAGGGCTATGGCTACACCTTC. Its translation: CASSPPGQGYGYTF.

V usage is TRBV7-9 and J usage is TRBJ1-5; unclear D gene. The V end lost 6 bases, the J end lost 3 bases, and 12 bases lay between the germline ends. The CDR3 has 14 amino acids. The germline gives CDR1 SEHNR, CDR2 FQNEAQ (reference sequence). The CDR3 reads CASSRSGSNQPQHF. The CDR3 nucleotides read TGTGCCAGCAGTCGTTCAGGTTCCAATCAGCCCCAGCATTTT.

V and J are TRBV11-2 and TRBJ1-1, with 7 bases fitting TRBD1. CDR3 length: 15 residues. The germline V gene encodes CDR1 SGHAT and CDR2 FQNNGV. V lost 5 bases to trimming and J lost 3 bases; unmatched junction nucleotides: 9. CDR3 DNA: TGTGCCAGCAGCCTCCCGACAGGGTTTTACACTGAAGCTTTCTTT. Its protein product is CASSLPTGFYTEAFF.

The rearrangement joins TRBV6-5 to TRBJ2-5, with 7 positions matching TRBD1. The CDR3 has 15 amino acids. The germline V gene has CDR1 MNHEY and CDR2 SVGAGI. With 2 bases clipped from V and 0 bases from J, the junction kept 3 bases outside the gene matches. CDR3 sequence: CASSYVTGYQETQYF. CDR3 DNA: TGTGCCAGCAGTTACGTGACAGGGTACCAAGAGACCCAGTACTTC.

The rearrangement uses TRBV6-5 and TRBJ2-1, with TRBD2 as a possible D gene (6 bases). V was clipped by 7 bases and J by 0 bases, with 13 bases between them. Per germline, CDR1 MNHEY and CDR2 SVGAGI. There are 15 residues in the CDR3. The CDR3 sequence: CASMREPISYNEQFF. The CDR3 coding sequence is TGTGCCAGCATGCGGGAACCCATCTCCTACAATGAGCAGTTCTTC.

The chain couples TRBV28 to TRBJ2-5; TRBD1 matches 8 bases. Unmatched junction bases numbered 5, after V lost 3 bases and J lost 2 bases. The V gene's germline CDR1 is MDHEN and CDR2 SYDVKM. The CDR3 is 15 amino acids. The CDR3 spells CASSFHGQGQETQYF. The DNA for the CDR3 is TGTGCCAGCAGTTTCCACGGACAGGGACAAGAGACCCAGTACTTC.

V gene TRBV9 combines with J gene TRBJ1-2; D possibly corresponds to TRBD1 (6 bases). V gave up 3 bases and J gave up 6 bases, with 15 bases separating them. This CDR3 region has 14 residues. Germline V gene sequence: CDR1 SGDLS, CDR2 YYNGEE. The CDR3 nucleotides read TGTGCCAGCAGCGCAACCGGACAGTACGATGGCTACACCTTC. Its protein is CASSATGQYDGYTF.

V and J are TRBV5-7 and TRBJ2-6, with D possibly TRBD2 on 6 matching bases. TRBV5-7 counts as an open reading frame of uncertain function. The CDR3 extends over 18 amino acids. V lost 0 bases and J 1 base, leaving 14 bases between the germline ends. The chain's CDR3 is CASSLGVAEDSGANVLTF. For the CDR3, the DNA is TGTGCCAGCAGCTTGGGTGTAGCGGAAGATTCTGGGGCCAACGTCCTGACTTTC.

This clone has just a few counts. V is TRBV5-6 and J is TRBJ1-2; 9 bases agree with TRBD1. V shed 4 bases, J shed 4 bases, and the junction held 5 bases outside the gene matches. Germline CDR1 reads SGHDT; CDR2 reads YYEEEE. This CDR3 contains 14 residues. The CDR3: CASSRDRAAYGYTF. In nucleotides, the CDR3 is TGTGCCAGCAGCCGGGACAGGGCGGCCTATGGCTACACCTTC.

The chain links TRBV5-4 to TRBJ2-6; unclear D gene. The V end was cut by 1 base, the J end by 0 bases, with 5 bases between. Per germline, CDR1 SGHNT and CDR2 YYREEE (reference sequence). CDR3 size: 15 residues. In nucleotides, the CDR3 is TGTGCCAGCAGCTTGATCCTCTCTGGGGCCAACGTCCTGACTTTC. This gives the protein CASSLILSGANVLTF.

For this clone: In the same sample, other DNA sequences code for this CDR3. J is TRBJ2-1 and V is TRBV27; 14 nucleotides agree with TRBD2. CDR3 length: 15 amino acids. Germline CDR1 MNHEY, CDR2 SMNVEV (reference sequence). Germline trimming cut 6 bases from V and 6 bases from J; bases unmatched to any gene: 4. The CDR3 loop is CASSPGTSGSNEQFF. The CDR3 DNA is TGTGCCAGCAGCCCGGGGACTAGCGGGAGCAATGAGCAGTTCTTC.

This chain connects TRBV4-1 to TRBJ1-3; no definite D call. CDR3 size: 15 residues. The germline gives CDR1 MGHRA, CDR2 YSYEKL. V lost 5 bases, J lost 1 base, and 12 bases lay in between. The CDR3 DNA reads as TGCGCCAGCAGCTCAACCGGACTATCTGGAAACACCATATATTTT. Translated: CASSSTGLSGNTIYF.

V usage is TRBV4-1 and J usage is TRBJ2-5; TRBD2 agrees at 14 bases. V was pared by 4 bases and J by 9 bases, with 7 bases of the junction left unmatched. There are 15 residues in the CDR3. Germline loops: CDR1 MGHRA, CDR2 YSYEKL. The CDR3 reads CASSPGTSGSLAQYF. The CDR3, as DNA: TGCGCCAGCAGCCCGGGGACTAGCGGGAGTTTGGCCCAGTACTTC.

This clone turned up a few times. The V call is TRBV3-1 (or the pseudogene TRBV3-2), the J call TRBJ2-1; 7 bases agree with TRBD1. The CDR3 consists of 17 residues. Germline assignment: CDR1 LGHDT and CDR2 YNNKEL (reference sequence). V was pared by 0 bases and J by 4 bases, with 9 bases of the junction left unmatched. This CDR3 reads CASSQEGSGTVYNEQFF. CDR3 bases: TGTGCCAGCAGCCAAGAAGGCTCGGGGACAGTTTACAATGAGCAGTTCTTC.

This clone appeared a single time. This rearrangement joins TRBV4-1 to TRBJ2-1; TRBD2 agrees at 13 bases. CDR1 MGHRA and CDR2 YSYEKL come from the germline V gene. The CDR3 length is 20 residues. The junction had 19 bases not matched to a gene; V was cut back by 3 bases and J by 8 bases. This chain's CDR3 is CASSHASGLAGVGGVDEQFF. Here the CDR3 DNA reads TGCGCCAGCAGCCATGCCAGCGGACTAGCGGGAGTTGGTGGGGTGGATGAGCAGTTCTTC.

The chain joins TRBV5-1 to TRBJ2-7; weak D call: TRBD1 (5 bases). The CDR3 spans 14 residues. The germline V gene has CDR1 SGHRS and CDR2 YFSETQ. The V end was cut by 0 bases, the J end by 5 bases, with 12 bases between. The CDR3 nucleotides are TGCGCCAGCAGCTTGGTCATAACAGGCGACGAGCAGTACTTC. Protein sequence: CASSLVITGDEQYF.